Shown below are 24 T cell receptor beta chains from a single sample sequenced in a study of cytomegalovirus exposure and HLA in healthy donors. PCR used 60 Vbeta primers and 13 Jbeta primers. The assay was immunoSEQ multiplex PCR, and TCRdb's table has in-frame clones only and misses some. The ten top clones account for 2% to 2.5%, within a sample of more than 95,000 clones. Specimen: PBMCs. The receptors here all came from a middle-aged man in good health and CMV-seronegative.

The chain has TRBV7-6 and TRBJ2-7, with D possibly matching TRBD1 (6 bases). This CDR3 is built from 17 residues. Trimming removed 4 bases from V and 1 base from J, with 20 bases in between. From germline, CDR1 is SGHVS and CDR2 FNYEAQ. The CDR3 sequence is CASSSPDTGSDSYEQYF. In nucleotides, the CDR3 is TGTGCCAGCAGCTCGCCCGACACAGGGTCCGATTCCTACGAGCAGTACTTC. Looking up the rest from reference TRBV7-6 and TRBJ2-7 gives the full variable domain: GAGVSQSPRYKVTKRGQDVALRCDPISGHVSLYWYRQALGQGPEFLTYFNYEAQQDKSGLPNDRFSAERPEGSISTLTIQRTEQRDSAMYRCASSSPDTGSDSYEQYFGPGTRLTVT.

V gene TRBV30 combines with J gene TRBJ1-3; the D is unclear. V lost 3 bases and J lost 6, with 6 bases in between. The CDR3 sequence is 11 residues long. Germline loops: CDR1 GTSNPN, CDR2 SVGIG (reference sequence). This CDR3 is CAWRSVNTIYF. The CDR3 DNA reads TGTGCCTGGAGATCGGTAAACACCATATATTTT.

The chain recombines TRBV5-1 with TRBJ2-1, with 8 bases fitting TRBD1. The length of the CDR3 is 15 residues. The junction had 7 bases not matched to a gene; V was cut back by 4 bases and J by 4 bases. CDR1 is SGHRS and CDR2 is YFSETQ in the germline V gene. CDR3: CASSPTGQVYNEQFF. CDR3 DNA: TGCGCCAGCAGCCCTACGGGACAGGTATACAATGAGCAGTTCTTC.

J is TRBJ2-4 and V is TRBV27, with D possibly matching TRBD2 (6 bases). The CDR3 length is 12 residues. Germline V gene sequence: CDR1 MNHEY, CDR2 SMNVEV (reference sequence). V shed 2 bases and J shed 8 bases, with 7 bases lying between them. The CDR3 reads CASSLGGDIQYF. DNA for the CDR3: TGTGCCAGCAGTTTAGGAGGGGACATTCAGTACTTC.

The gene calls are TRBV2 and TRBJ2-1, with a possible D match to TRBD2 (6 bases). This CDR3 is 15 amino acids long. CDR1 and CDR2 from the germline V gene are SNHLY and FYNNEI. Trimming pared 6 bases from V and 2 bases from J, leaving 14 bases between. The CDR3 sequence is CASRKGAGTYNEQFF. In DNA form, the CDR3 reads TGTGCCAGCAGGAAAGGGGCGGGGACCTACAATGAGCAGTTCTTC.

This rearrangement joins TRBV4-1 to TRBJ1-1; D remains ambiguous. Deletions cut 1 base from V and 5 bases from J, with 8 bases between. This CDR3 is built from 13 residues. Germline CDR1 reads MGHRA; CDR2 reads YSYEKL. CDR3 bases: TGCGCCAGCAGCCAAGCGTCGGGGACTGAAGCTTTCTTT. Translated, it gives CASSQASGTEAFF.

The chain employs TRBV7-9 and TRBJ2-7; weak D call: TRBD2 (5 bases). Germline lookup yields CDR1 SEHNR and CDR2 FQNEAQ (reference sequence). The CDR3 runs 17 residues. Trimming took off 6 bases at V and 1 base at J, with 22 bases between the two ends. The CDR3 here is CASRPTAGRADSYEQYF. The CDR3 DNA reads as TGTGCCAGCAGACCCACAGCTGGGCGGGCTGATTCCTACGAGCAGTACTTC.

The chain uses TRBV27 and TRBJ2-3, with 8 bases identical to TRBD1. With 5 bases clipped from V and 2 bases from J, the junction kept 18 bases outside the gene matches. Germline V gene sequence: CDR1 MNHEY, CDR2 SMNVEV (reference sequence). There are 19 residues in the CDR3. The DNA for the CDR3 is TGTGCCAGCAGTCGAACCGGGACAGGATCAGCGTGGCTCACAGATACGCAGTATTTT. This sequence encodes CASSRTGTGSAWLTDTQYF.

Concerning this clone: An end of the junction differs from the germline gene, which may be a read error. The J gene is TRBJ2-7, the V gene TRBV6-5, with 8 bases that match TRBD1. In germline, CDR1 is MNHEY, CDR2 SVGAGI. This CDR3 contains 14 residues. The CDR3 nucleotides are TGTGCCAGCAGATCAGGGGGCTCCTCCCACGAGCAGTACTTC. Translation: CASRSGGSSHEQYF.

The rearrangement uses TRBV18 and TRBJ2-1; 8 bases are a match to TRBD1. From germline, CDR1 is KGHSH and CDR2 LQKENI. The CDR3 runs to 15 residues. J lost 7 bases, V lost 2 bases, and 7 bases had no gene match. As DNA, the CDR3 is TGTGCCAGCTCACCATTAGACAGGGGTAGGAATGAGCAGTTCTTC. The encoded protein is CASSPLDRGRNEQFF.

The chain combines TRBV5-4 with TRBJ2-7; 8 nucleotides line up with TRBD2. The CDR3 length is 14 residues. The J segment lost 7 bases and the V segment lost 2 bases, leaving 8 bases of the junction unmatched. Germline lookup yields CDR1 SGHNT and CDR2 YYREEE (reference sequence). The CDR3 DNA is TGTGCCAGCAGCTTTCTCGGGAGGGGGGGGGAGCAGTACTTC. Its translation: CASSFLGRGGEQYF.

The chain has TRBV7-9 and TRBJ2-3; 9 bases are a match to TRBD2. Germline CDR1 reads SEHNR; CDR2 reads FQNEAQ (reference sequence). The CDR3 extends over 18 amino acids. The junction had 17 bases not matched to a gene; V was cut back by 2 bases and J by 8 bases. The CDR3 here is CASSLKIGSGRTTGTQYF. CDR3 DNA sequence: TGTGCCAGCAGCTTAAAGATCGGTAGCGGGAGAACCACGGGTACGCAGTATTTT.

This chain links TRBV6-5 with TRBJ1-1; 8 bases agree with TRBD1. Trimming removed 5 bases from V and 6 bases from J; junction bases left unmatched: 8. Germline CDR1 MNHEY, CDR2 SVGAGI. CDR3 length: 14 residues. CDR3 protein: CASSAGGTPPEAFF. The CDR3 DNA sequence: TGTGCCAGCAGTGCAGGGGGCACCCCTCCTGAAGCTTTCTTT.

This chain uses TRBV28 with TRBJ1-4, with a weak D call TRBD1 (5 bases). The V end lost 7 bases, the J end lost 1 base, and 13 bases lay between the germline ends. This CDR3 has 15 residues. Per the germline V gene, CDR1 is MDHEN and CDR2 is SYDVKM. CDR3 DNA: TGTGCCAGCAACTCTTTTCAGGGAACTAATGAAAAACTGTTTTTT. Amino acids: CASNSFQGTNEKLFF.

A note on this clone: It is unclear where the CDR3 begins or ends on the DNA, so no DNA is shown, and the CDR3 is as TCRdb lists it. CDR3 protein: CASSPISVAGGTRF. The chain combines TRBV5-4 with TRBJ1-1; TRBD1, the D gene given by the table, was not confirmed from the DNA. The CDR3 is 14 residues long, ends included. Germline V gene data show CDR1 as SGHNT and CDR2 as YYREEE (reference sequence).

The chain couples TRBV7-2 to TRBJ2-3; 13 nucleotides agree with TRBD2. V gave up 3 bases and J gave up 4 bases; unmatched junction bases: 7. From germline, CDR1 is SGHTA and CDR2 FQGNSA. This CDR3 region has 17 residues. The CDR3 DNA reads TGTGCCAGCAGCTTGGTACTAGCGGGAGGGCCTGCAGATACGCAGTATTTT. Residues: CASSLVLAGGPADTQYF.

This chain uses TRBV28 with TRBJ2-1; 11 bases align to TRBD2. The V segment lost 5 bases and the J segment 3 bases; nucleotides outside the gene matches: 6. CDR1 and CDR2 from the germline V gene are MDHEN and SYDVKM. The CDR3 consists of 16 residues. The CDR3 DNA is TGTGCCAGCAGTCCATCCGGGACTAGCGGCTACAATGAGCAGTTCTTC. As protein: CASSPSGTSGYNEQFF.

This sequence joins TRBV6-1 and TRBJ2-7; tentative D call: TRBD2 (6 bases). The V end lost 5 bases, the J end lost 0 bases, and 8 bases lay between the germline ends. The CDR3 is 13 residues long. Germline CDR1 reads MNHNS; CDR2 reads SASEGT. The CDR3 region is CASSWDFSYEQYF. The CDR3, as DNA: TGTGCCAGCAGTTGGGACTTCTCCTACGAGCAGTACTTC.

The V and J genes are TRBV27 and TRBJ2-7, with 8 positions matching TRBD1. V dropped 4 bases and J dropped 5; count of bases not matched to a gene: 13. This CDR3 comprises 16 residues. CDR1 and CDR2 from the germline V gene are MNHEY and SMNVEV (reference sequence). CDR3 region: CASSSPDRDKWDEQYF. The CDR3 nucleotides are TGTGCCAGCAGTTCTCCGGACAGGGATAAGTGGGACGAGCAGTACTTC.

This chain connects TRBV10-1 to TRBJ2-3; TRBD2 agrees at 7 bases. Germline CDR1 and CDR2: WNHNN and SYGVQD (reference sequence). V gave up 3 bases and J gave up 4 bases; unmatched junction bases: 4. The CDR3 extends over 14 amino acids. The CDR3 loop reads CASSDSGIPDTQYF. The DNA of the CDR3 is TGCGCCAGCAGTGACAGCGGGATCCCAGATACGCAGTATTTT.

The CDR3, as DNA: TGTGCTAGTGCAGCGGGAGGGATCTCCTACGAGCAGTACTTC. Translation: CASAAGGISYEQYF. V usage is TRBV12-5 and J usage is TRBJ2-7; 10 bases line up with TRBD2. This CDR3 comprises 14 residues. The V gene's germline CDR1 is LGHNT and CDR2 FRNRAP. The V segment lost 7 bases and the J segment 0 bases; nucleotides outside the gene matches: 3. Full variable domain (rest looked up from reference TRBV12-5 and TRBJ2-7): DARVTQTPRHKVTEMGQEVTMRCQPILGHNTVFWYRQTMMQGLELLAYFRNRAPLDDSGMPKDRFSAEMPDATLATLKIQPSEPRDSAVYFCASAAGGISYEQYFGPGTRLTVT.

The J gene is TRBJ2-1, the V gene TRBV29-1; perhaps TRBD2 as D (5 bases). This CDR3 region has 12 residues. V lost 8 bases, J lost 7 bases, and 15 bases lay in between. Germline V gene lookup returns CDR1 SQVTM and CDR2 ANQGSEA. In nucleotides, the CDR3 is TGCAGCTCTCGCGGGCGGTGGAATGAGCAGTTCTTC. Its protein product is CSSRGRWNEQFF.

The chain employs TRBV2 and TRBJ2-6; D is uncertain. The CDR3 extends over 13 amino acids. Germline loops: CDR1 SNHLY, CDR2 FYNNEI. CDR3 protein: CARKDSGANVLTF. The DNA of the CDR3 is TGTGCGAGGAAGGACTCTGGGGCCAACGTCCTGACTTTC.

This rearrangement joins TRBV4-2 to TRBJ1-2; 9 bases agree with TRBD1. Germline CDR1 and CDR2: LGHNA and YNFKEQ. J was trimmed by 4 bases and V by 5 bases; bases with no gene match: 8. There are 15 residues in the CDR3. In nucleotides, the CDR3 is TGTGCCAGCAGCGGTGGGGACAGGGTCCTCTATGGCTACACCTTC. As protein: CASSGGDRVLYGYTF.